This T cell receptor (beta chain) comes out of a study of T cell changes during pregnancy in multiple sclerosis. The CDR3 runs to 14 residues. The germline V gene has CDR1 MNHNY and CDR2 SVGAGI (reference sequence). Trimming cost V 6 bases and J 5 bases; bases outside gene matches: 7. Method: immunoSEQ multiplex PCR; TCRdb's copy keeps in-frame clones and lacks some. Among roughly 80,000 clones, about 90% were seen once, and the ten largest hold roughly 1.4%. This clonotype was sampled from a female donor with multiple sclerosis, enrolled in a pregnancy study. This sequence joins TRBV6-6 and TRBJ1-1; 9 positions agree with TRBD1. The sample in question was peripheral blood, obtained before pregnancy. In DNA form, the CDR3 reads TGTGCCAGCAGACCCACAGGGGGCGGTACTGAAGCTTTCTTT. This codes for CASRPTGGGTEAFF.